One and the same sample provided the 18 T cell receptor beta chains below, sequenced in a study of T cell responses to AZD1222 COVID-19 vaccine. Measured with immunoSEQ multiplex PCR; TCRdb has only the in-frame clones, and not every one. The sample has 95,000 to 130,000 clones, more than 85% seen once. The sequencing used peripheral blood, collected on day 0 of AZD1222 vaccination. The receptors stem from an adult in good health.

The genes are TRBV10-1 and TRBJ1-1, with D perhaps TRBD1 (6 bases). V lost 7 bases and J lost 3, with 18 bases in between. The CDR3 totals 15 residues. Germline V CDR1 and CDR2: WNHNN, SYGVQD (reference sequence). The CDR3 spells CASTGALGEDTEAFF. Written as DNA, the CDR3 is TGCGCCAGCACGGGGGCGTTGGGAGAGGACACTGAAGCTTTCTTT.

The J gene is TRBJ1-5, the V gene TRBV4-1; D gene uncertain. V was cut by 2 bases and J by 1 base, with 15 bases left in between. CDR1 MGHRA and CDR2 YSYEKL come from the germline V gene. This CDR3 contains 17 residues. CDR3 in amino acids: CASSQPFALRSNQPQHF. CDR3 sequence (DNA): TGCGCCAGCAGCCAACCCTTCGCCTTAAGGAGCAATCAGCCCCAGCATTTT.

The sample holds one count of this clone. The chain employs TRBV6-6 and TRBJ2-7, with 7 bases that match TRBD2. This CDR3 contains 15 residues. J lost 3 bases, V lost 6 bases, and 11 bases had no gene match. Germline V gene lookup returns CDR1 MNHNY and CDR2 SVGAGI (reference sequence). The CDR3 DNA follows: TGTGCCAGCAGGAGCCCCGGGACTACAGACTACGAGCAGTACTTC. Protein product: CASRSPGTTDYEQYF.

This clone occurred once. This chain connects TRBV28 to TRBJ2-1; no reliable D call. CDR3 size: 14 residues. V was clipped by 2 bases and J by 10 bases, with 15 bases between them. The germline V gene has CDR1 MDHEN and CDR2 SYDVKM. The CDR3 protein is CASSLDPQAREQFF. The DNA of the CDR3 is TGTGCCAGCAGTTTAGACCCGCAGGCGAGGGAGCAGTTCTTC. The full variable domain, completed using reference TRBV28 and TRBJ2-1, is DVKVTQSSRYLVKRTGEKVFLECVQDMDHENMFWYRQDPGLGLRLIYFSYDVKMKEKGDIPEGYSVSREKKERFSLILESASTNQTSMYLCASSLDPQAREQFFGPGTRLTVL.

V and J are TRBV19 and TRBJ1-5; TRBD1 matches at 8 bases. Germline trimming cut 5 bases from V and 3 bases from J; bases unmatched to any gene: 6. The CDR3 covers 15 residues. Germline V gene lookup returns CDR1 LNHDA and CDR2 SQIVND (reference sequence). CDR3 nucleotides: TGTGCCAGTAGTCAGGGGGCAGGTTTCAATCAGCCCCAGCATTTT. Amino acid sequence: CASSQGAGFNQPQHF.

Only a few counts were recorded for this clone. DNA for the CDR3: TGTGCCAGCAGCCTAAGGACAGGGAGCTATGGCTACACCTTC. It codes for CASSLRTGSYGYTF. The chain carries TRBV5-8 and TRBJ1-2; 8 bases are a match to TRBD1. The germline V gene encodes CDR1 SGHTS and CDR2 YDEGEE. With V trimmed by 4 bases and J by 4 bases, 6 bases remained unmatched. CDR3 length: 14 residues.

V gene TRBV7-9 combines with J gene TRBJ2-3; D is possibly TRBD2 (8 bases). The CDR3 totals 18 residues. CDR1 is SEHNR and CDR2 is FQNEAQ in the germline V gene (reference sequence). V lost 2 bases, J lost 4 bases, and 22 bases lay in between. CDR3 bases: TGTGCCAGCAGCTTAAAGCTAGGGGGCGGGAGGTCCTCAGATACGCAGTATTTT. Its translation: CASSLKLGGGRSSDTQYF. Complete variable domain (other parts from reference TRBV7-9 and TRBJ2-3): DTGVSQNPRHKITKRGQNVTFRCDPISEHNRLYWYRQTLGQGPEFLTYFQNEAQLEKSRLLSDRFSAERPKGSFSTLEIQRTEQGDSAMYLCASSLKLGGGRSSDTQYFGPGTRLTVL.

The chain recombines TRBV18 with TRBJ1-2; D gene ambiguous. Germline V CDR1 and CDR2: KGHSH, LQKENI. The CDR3 contains 15 residues. V was cut by 1 base and J by 2 bases, with 11 bases left in between. The CDR3 loop reads CASSPQYNSNYGYTF. CDR3 coding DNA: TGTGCCAGCTCACCACAGTATAATTCGAACTATGGCTACACCTTC.

The rearrangement links TRBV28 to TRBJ2-6, with D uncertain. The CDR3 is 15 residues long. The germline V and J ends were trimmed by 4 bases and 0 bases, with 7 bases remaining between them. From germline, CDR1 is MDHEN and CDR2 SYDVKM. In nucleotides, the CDR3 is TGTGCCAGCAGTTCAGGTCACTCTGGGGCCAACGTCCTGACTTTC. Amino acid sequence: CASSSGHSGANVLTF.

The V and J genes are TRBV27 and TRBJ2-3; maybe TRBD2 (6 bases). Germline CDR1 is MNHEY and CDR2 is SMNVEV (reference sequence). The CDR3 sequence is 14 residues long. Trimming stripped 8 bases from V and 0 bases from J, with 12 bases between. The CDR3 here is CASGRGGSTDTQYF. The CDR3 coding sequence is TGTGCCAGCGGCCGTGGGGGGAGCACAGATACGCAGTATTTT.

The chain carries TRBV7-9 and TRBJ1-5, with D possibly being TRBD1 (6 bases). Trimming removed 1 base at V and 4 bases at J, with 8 bases between. Per germline, CDR1 SEHNR and CDR2 FQNEAQ (reference sequence). The CDR3 covers 14 residues. The CDR3 coding sequence is TGTGCCAGCAGCTTAGGAGGGGGGAATCAGCCCCAGCATTTT. Translation gives CASSLGGGNQPQHF.

J is TRBJ2-1 and V is TRBV6-6; possibly TRBD2 for D (6 bases). The V gene's germline CDR1 is MNHNY and CDR2 SVGAGI (reference sequence). Between the trimmed V and J ends, which lost 7 bases and 6 bases, there was a span of 13 bases. The length of the CDR3 is 13 residues. The CDR3 DNA reads TGTGCCAGCATTGGGACTCCTTCCAATGAGCAGTTCTTC. It codes for CASIGTPSNEQFF.

The V gene is TRBV28, the J gene TRBJ1-1; D uncertain. The CDR3 spans 11 residues. The germline V gene encodes CDR1 MDHEN and CDR2 SYDVKM. Trimming removed 6 bases at V and 0 bases at J, with 2 bases between. CDR3 sequence (DNA): TGTGCCAGCAGGGTGAACACTGAAGCTTTCTTT. It is translated as CASRVNTEAFF.

The chain has TRBV7-6 and TRBJ2-6; D might be TRBD2 (5 bases). Germline V gives CDR1 SGHVS, CDR2 FNYEAQ. CDR3 length equals 13 residues. Trimming shortened V by 6 bases and J by 6 bases, and 9 bases separated the two germline ends. The CDR3 protein is CASSSRVANVLTF. CDR3 sequence (DNA): TGTGCCAGCAGTTCGAGGGTGGCCAACGTCCTGACTTTC. Looking up the rest from reference TRBV7-6 and TRBJ2-6 gives the full variable domain: GAGVSQSPRYKVTKRGQDVALRCDPISGHVSLYWYRQALGQGPEFLTYFNYEAQQDKSGLPNDRFSAERPEGSISTLTIQRTEQRDSAMYRCASSSRVANVLTFGAGSRLTVL.

A few counts support this clone. The chain carries TRBV5-4 and TRBJ2-7; TRBD2 aligns across 7 bases. The CDR3 has 15 residues. With 0 bases clipped from V and 6 bases from J, the junction kept 9 bases outside the gene matches. CDR1 and CDR2 (germline): SGHNT, YYREEE (reference sequence). The CDR3, as DNA: TGTGCCAGCAGCTTGGGCCCAGCGGGGATACTCGAGCAGTACTTC. This gives the protein CASSLGPAGILEQYF.

V and J are TRBV5-6 and TRBJ2-2; 12 nucleotides match TRBD2. The V segment lost 4 bases and the J segment 4 bases; nucleotides outside the gene matches: 5. CDR1 is SGHDT, CDR2 YYEEEE, per germline. CDR3 length equals 16 residues. The CDR3 here is CASSLGLAGPTGELFF. The CDR3 nucleotides are TGTGCCAGCAGCCTAGGACTAGCGGGACCCACCGGGGAGCTGTTTTTT. Drawing the rest from reference TRBV5-6 and TRBJ2-2, the complete variable domain is DAGVTQSPTHLIKTRGQQVTLRCSPKSGHDTVSWYQQALGQGPQFIFQYYEEEERQRGNFPDRFSGHQFPNYSSELNVNALLLGDSALYLCASSLGLAGPTGELFFGEGSRLTVL.

The rearrangement joins TRBV13 to TRBJ2-1, with 14 positions matching TRBD2. This CDR3 has 15 residues. Germline CDR1 PRHDT, CDR2 FYEKMQ (reference sequence). The V gene end was trimmed by 4 bases and the J gene end by 10 bases; junction bases not matched to a gene: 6. CDR3 bases: TGTGCCAGCAGCTACGGGACTAGCGGGAGACGGGAGCAGTTCTTC. Translating it yields CASSYGTSGRREQFF.

The genes are TRBV5-4 and TRBJ2-7, with 8 bases matching TRBD1. The germline V gene has CDR1 SGHNT and CDR2 YYREEE (reference sequence). The V segment lost 4 bases and the J segment 0 bases; nucleotides outside the gene matches: 9. The CDR3 length is 16 residues. The CDR3 reads CASSQALGQGSYEQYF. The CDR3 DNA reads TGTGCCAGCAGCCAAGCCTTAGGACAGGGCTCCTACGAGCAGTACTTC.